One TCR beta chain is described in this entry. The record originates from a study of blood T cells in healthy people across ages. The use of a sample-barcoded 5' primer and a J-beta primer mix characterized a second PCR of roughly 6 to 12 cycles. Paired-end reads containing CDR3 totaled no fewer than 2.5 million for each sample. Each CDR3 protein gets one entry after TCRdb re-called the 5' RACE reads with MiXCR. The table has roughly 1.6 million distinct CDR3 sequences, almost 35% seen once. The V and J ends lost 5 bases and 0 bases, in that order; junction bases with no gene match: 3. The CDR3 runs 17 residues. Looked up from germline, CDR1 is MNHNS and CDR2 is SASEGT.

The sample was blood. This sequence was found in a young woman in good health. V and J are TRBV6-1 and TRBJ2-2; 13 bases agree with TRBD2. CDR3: CASSTGLAGPNTGELFF. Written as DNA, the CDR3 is TGTGCCAGCAGTACGGGACTAGCGGGACCGAACACCGGGGAGCTGTTTTTT.